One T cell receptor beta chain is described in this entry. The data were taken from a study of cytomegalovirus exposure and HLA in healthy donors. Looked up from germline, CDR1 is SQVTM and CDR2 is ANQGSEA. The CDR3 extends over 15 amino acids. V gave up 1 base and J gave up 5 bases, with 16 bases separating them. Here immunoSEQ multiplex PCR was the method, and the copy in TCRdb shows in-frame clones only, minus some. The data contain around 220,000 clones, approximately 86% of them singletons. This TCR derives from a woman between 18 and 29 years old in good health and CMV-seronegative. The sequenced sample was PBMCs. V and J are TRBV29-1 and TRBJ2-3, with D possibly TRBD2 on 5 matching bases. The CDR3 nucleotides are TGCAGCGTTGAAGGTCCGCTAGCTCTTCAAGATACGCAGTATTTT. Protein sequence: CSVEGPLALQDTQYF.